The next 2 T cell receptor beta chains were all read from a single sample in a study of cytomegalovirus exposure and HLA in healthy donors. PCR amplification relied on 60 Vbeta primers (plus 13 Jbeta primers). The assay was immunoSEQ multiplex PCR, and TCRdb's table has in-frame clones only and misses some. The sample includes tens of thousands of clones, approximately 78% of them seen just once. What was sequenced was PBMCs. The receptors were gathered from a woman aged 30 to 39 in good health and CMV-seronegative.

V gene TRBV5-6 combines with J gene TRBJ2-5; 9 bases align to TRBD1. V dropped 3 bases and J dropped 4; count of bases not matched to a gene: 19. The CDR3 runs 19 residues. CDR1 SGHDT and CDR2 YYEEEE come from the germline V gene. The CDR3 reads CASSSALVGVGQGRETQYF. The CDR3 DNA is TGTGCCAGCAGCTCGGCTTTGGTAGGCGTGGGACAGGGTCGAGAGACCCAGTACTTC.

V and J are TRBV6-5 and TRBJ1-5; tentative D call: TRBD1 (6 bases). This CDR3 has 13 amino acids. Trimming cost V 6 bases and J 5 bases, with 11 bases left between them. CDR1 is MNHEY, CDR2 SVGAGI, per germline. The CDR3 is CASRRTAYQPQHF. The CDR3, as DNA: TGTGCCAGCAGGCGGACAGCATATCAGCCCCAGCATTTT.